This paragraph covers one T cell receptor (beta chain) sequence. Seattle patient enrollment occurred during active infection, with longitudinal follow-up thereafter. This sample was taken from a study of blood T cell repertoires in COVID-19. In the study overall: The United States, Italy and Spain were the sources of the acute and convalescent COVID-19 samples. T cells, B-cell-depleted T cells, or PBMCs provided the cDNA or gDNA that served as material.

In the original analysis: Amplification with reference gene primers provided the estimates of nucleated cell counts. Profiling relied on immunoSEQ multiplex PCR, and the TCRdb table lists in-frame clones only, not all of them. V, J and clone size are taken as reported in that table, and D and trimming were inferred from the DNA itself. This repertoire shows around 260,000 clones, roughly 84% found once; its top ten account for about 15%. Sequenced material: peripheral blood. The TCR originated in a person between 65 and 79 years old with COVID-19, enrolled during active disease.

The CDR3 spells CASSLVRYEQYF. The CDR3 bases are TGTGCCAGCAGCTTAGTTCGTTACGAGCAGTACTTC. The chain employs TRBV7-2 and TRBJ2-7; no firm D call. From germline, CDR1 is SGHTA and CDR2 FQGNSA. The CDR3 length is 12 residues. Trimming removed 1 base from V and 4 bases from J, with 5 bases in between.